This record looks at one TCR beta chain sequence and its context. Its antigen is unknown. V dropped 4 bases and J dropped 7 bases, with 10 bases sitting between them. The length of the CDR3 is 13 residues. Germline loops: CDR1 SNHLY, CDR2 FYNNEI. This PCR relied on a set of 60 Vbeta primers and 13 Jbeta primers. The data were produced by immunoSEQ multiplex PCR, yet TCRdb's version contains in-frame clones alone and is incomplete. The sample has about 180,000 clones; about 77% are singletons. These data are taken from a study of cytomegalovirus exposure and HLA in healthy donors. Whole-study findings and limits: A later analysis reportedly found fewer N-insertions in an Asian-associated ancestry cluster than the approximately 700-donor mean. Researchers counted some 150 TCR beta chains as cytomegalovirus-associated. In a later analysis, TCR beta V- and J-gene trimming was associated with a missense DCLRE1C variant.

The rearrangement joins TRBV2 to TRBJ2-2; D ambiguous. Sequencing was done on a sample of PBMCs. The origin of this receptor is a man between 60 and 75 years old in good health and CMV-seronegative. The chain's CDR3 is CASSGRAVGELFF. DNA for the CDR3: TGTGCCAGCAGTGGAAGAGCTGTCGGGGAGCTGTTTTTT.